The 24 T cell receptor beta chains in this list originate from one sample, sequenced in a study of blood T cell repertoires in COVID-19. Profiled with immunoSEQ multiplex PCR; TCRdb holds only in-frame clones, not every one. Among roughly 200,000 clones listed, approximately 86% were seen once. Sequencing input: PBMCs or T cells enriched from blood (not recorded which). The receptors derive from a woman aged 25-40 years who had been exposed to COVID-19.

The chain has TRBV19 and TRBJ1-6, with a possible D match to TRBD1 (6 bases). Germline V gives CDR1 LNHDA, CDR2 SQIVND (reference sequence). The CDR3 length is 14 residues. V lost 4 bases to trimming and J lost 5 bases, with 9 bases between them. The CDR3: CASSRQVDNSPLHF. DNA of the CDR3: TGTGCCAGTAGTAGACAGGTGGATAATTCACCCCTCCACTTT.

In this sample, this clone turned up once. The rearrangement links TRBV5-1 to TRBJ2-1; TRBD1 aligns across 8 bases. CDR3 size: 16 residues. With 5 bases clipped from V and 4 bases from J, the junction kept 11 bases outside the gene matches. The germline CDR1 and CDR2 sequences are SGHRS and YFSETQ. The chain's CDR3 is CASRDGQGLTYNEQFF. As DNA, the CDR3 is TGCGCCAGCAGGGACGGACAGGGACTTACTTACAATGAGCAGTTCTTC.

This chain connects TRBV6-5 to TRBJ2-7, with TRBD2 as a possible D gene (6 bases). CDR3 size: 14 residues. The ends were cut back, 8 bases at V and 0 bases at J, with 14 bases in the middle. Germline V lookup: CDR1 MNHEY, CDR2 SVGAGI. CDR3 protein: CASGGSHTSYEQYF. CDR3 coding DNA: TGTGCCAGCGGGGGGTCCCATACCTCCTACGAGCAGTACTTC.

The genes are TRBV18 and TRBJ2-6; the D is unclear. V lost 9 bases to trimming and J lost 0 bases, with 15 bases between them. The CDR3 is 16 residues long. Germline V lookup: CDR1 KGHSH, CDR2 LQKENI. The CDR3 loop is CASGPLEDSGANVLTF. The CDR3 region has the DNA TGTGCCAGTGGTCCGTTAGAGGACTCTGGGGCCAACGTCCTGACTTTC.

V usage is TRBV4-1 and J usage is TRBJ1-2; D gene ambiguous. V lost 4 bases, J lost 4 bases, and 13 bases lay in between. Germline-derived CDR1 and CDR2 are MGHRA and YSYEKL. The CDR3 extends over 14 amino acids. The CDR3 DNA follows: TGCGCCAGCAGCCGCCAACGACGGAGCTATGGCTACACCTTC. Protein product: CASSRQRRSYGYTF.

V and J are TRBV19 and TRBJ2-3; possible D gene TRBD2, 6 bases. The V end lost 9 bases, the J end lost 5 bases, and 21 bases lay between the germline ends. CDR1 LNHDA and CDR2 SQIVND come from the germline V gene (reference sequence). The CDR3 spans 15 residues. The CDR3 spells CASKPGLSRGDTQYF. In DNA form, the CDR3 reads TGTGCCAGCAAACCGGGACTCTCTAGGGGAGATACGCAGTATTTT.

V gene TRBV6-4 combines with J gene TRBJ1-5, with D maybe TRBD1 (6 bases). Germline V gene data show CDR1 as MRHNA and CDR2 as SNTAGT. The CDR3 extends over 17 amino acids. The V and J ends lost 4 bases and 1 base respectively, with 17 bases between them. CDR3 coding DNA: TGTGCCAGCAGTGGTTCTAGCAGGGGAAGGAGCAATCAGCCCCAGCATTTT. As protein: CASSGSSRGRSNQPQHF.

CDR3 amino acids: CASSLGDYTYEQYF. In nucleotides, the CDR3 is TGTGCCAGCAGCTTAGGAGACTACACCTACGAGCAGTACTTC. The gene calls are TRBV7-9 and TRBJ2-7; D is perhaps TRBD2 (5 bases). Germline V CDR1 and CDR2: SEHNR, FQNEAQ (reference sequence). This CDR3 is built from 14 residues. V was pared by 1 base and J by 2 bases, with 9 bases between. The full variable domain, rest sourced from reference TRBV7-9 and TRBJ2-7, is DTGVSQNPRHKITKRGQNVTFRCDPISEHNRLYWYRQTLGQGPEFLTYFQNEAQLEKSRLLSDRFSAERPKGSFSTLEIQRTEQGDSAMYLCASSLGDYTYEQYFGPGTRLTVT.

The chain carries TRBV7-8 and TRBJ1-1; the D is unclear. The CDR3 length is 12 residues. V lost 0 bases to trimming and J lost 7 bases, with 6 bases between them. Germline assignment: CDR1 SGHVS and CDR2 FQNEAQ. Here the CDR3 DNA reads TGTGCCAGCAGCTTAGCGGCAGGTGAAGCTTTCTTT. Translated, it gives CASSLAAGEAFF.

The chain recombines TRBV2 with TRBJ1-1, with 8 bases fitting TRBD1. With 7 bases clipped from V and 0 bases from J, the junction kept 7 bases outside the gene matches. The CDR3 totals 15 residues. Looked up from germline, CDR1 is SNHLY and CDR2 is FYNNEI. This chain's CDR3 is CASTGGPSLNTEAFF. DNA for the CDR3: TGTGCCAGCACAGGGGGCCCTTCATTGAACACTGAAGCTTTCTTT.

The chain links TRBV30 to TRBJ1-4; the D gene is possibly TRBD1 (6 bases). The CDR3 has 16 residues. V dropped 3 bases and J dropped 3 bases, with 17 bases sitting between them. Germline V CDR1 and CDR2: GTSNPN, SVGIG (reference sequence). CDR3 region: CAWRRGPDRPNEKLFF. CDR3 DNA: TGTGCCTGGAGACGGGGTCCGGACAGACCTAATGAAAAACTGTTTTTT. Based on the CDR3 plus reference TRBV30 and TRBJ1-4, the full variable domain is SQTIHQWPATLVQPVGSPLSLECTVEGTSNPNLYWYRQAAGRGLQLLFYSVGIGQISSEVPQNLSASRPQDRQFILSSKKLLLSDSGFYLCAWRRGPDRPNEKLFFGSGTQLSVL.

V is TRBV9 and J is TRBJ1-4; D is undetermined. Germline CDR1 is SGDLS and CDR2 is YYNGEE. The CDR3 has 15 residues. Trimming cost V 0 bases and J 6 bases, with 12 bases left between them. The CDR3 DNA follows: TGTGCCAGCAGCGTAGACGGGAGCGCGGATGAAAAACTGTTTTTT. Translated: CASSVDGSADEKLFF.

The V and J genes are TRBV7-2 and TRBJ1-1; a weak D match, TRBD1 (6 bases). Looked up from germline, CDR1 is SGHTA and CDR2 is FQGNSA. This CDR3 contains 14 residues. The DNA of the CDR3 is TGTGGGCGGGGGACACCTTTTGGGAACACTGAAGCTTTCTTT. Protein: CGRGTPFGNTEAFF.

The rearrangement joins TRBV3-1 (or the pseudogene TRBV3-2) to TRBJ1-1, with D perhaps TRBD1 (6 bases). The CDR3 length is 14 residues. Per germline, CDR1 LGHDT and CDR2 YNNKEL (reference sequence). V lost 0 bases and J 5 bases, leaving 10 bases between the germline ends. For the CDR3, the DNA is TGTGCCAGCAGCCAAGATTGGCAGGGGACTGAAGCTTTCTTT. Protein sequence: CASSQDWQGTEAFF.

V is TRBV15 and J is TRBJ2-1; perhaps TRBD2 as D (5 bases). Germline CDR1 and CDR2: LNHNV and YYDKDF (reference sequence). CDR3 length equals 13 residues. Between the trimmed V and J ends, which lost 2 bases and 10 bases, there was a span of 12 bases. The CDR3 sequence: CATSRSASGEQFF. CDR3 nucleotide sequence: TGTGCCACCAGCAGATCTGCCTCGGGGGAGCAGTTCTTC. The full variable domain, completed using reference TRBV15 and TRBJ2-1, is DAMVIQNPRYQVTQFGKPVTLSCSQTLNHNVMYWYQQKSSQAPKLLFHYYDKDFNNEADTPDNFQSRRPNTSFCFLDIRSPGLGDTAMYLCATSRSASGEQFFGPGTRLTVL.

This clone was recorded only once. CDR3 in amino acids: CASSARPDSTQYF. CDR3 in DNA: TGTGCCAGCAGCGCCCGTCCGGACTCGACCCAGTACTTC. The chain recombines TRBV9 with TRBJ2-5; tentative D call: TRBD2 (5 bases). The germline V gene has CDR1 SGDLS and CDR2 YYNGEE. V was trimmed by 3 bases and J by 7 bases, leaving 13 bases between them. The CDR3 totals 13 residues.

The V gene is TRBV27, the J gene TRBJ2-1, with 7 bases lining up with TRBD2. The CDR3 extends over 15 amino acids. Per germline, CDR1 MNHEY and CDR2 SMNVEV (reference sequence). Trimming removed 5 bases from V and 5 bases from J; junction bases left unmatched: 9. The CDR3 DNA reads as TGTGCCAGCAGTCCCCCCAGCGGGGATAACAATGAGCAGTTCTTC. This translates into CASSPPSGDNNEQFF.

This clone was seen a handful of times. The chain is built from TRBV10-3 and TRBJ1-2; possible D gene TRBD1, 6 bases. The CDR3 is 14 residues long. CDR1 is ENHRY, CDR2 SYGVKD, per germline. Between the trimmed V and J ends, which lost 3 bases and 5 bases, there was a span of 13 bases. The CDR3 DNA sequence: TGTGCCATCAGTGAATCGCCAGGGGTGTATGGCTACACCTTC. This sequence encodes CAISESPGVYGYTF.

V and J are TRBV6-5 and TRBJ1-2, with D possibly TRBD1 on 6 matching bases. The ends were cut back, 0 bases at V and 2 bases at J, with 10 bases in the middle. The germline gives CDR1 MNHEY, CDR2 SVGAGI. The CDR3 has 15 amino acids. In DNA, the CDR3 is TGTGCCAGCAGTTACTCCGTGGACAGCAACTATGGCTACACCTTC. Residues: CASSYSVDSNYGYTF.

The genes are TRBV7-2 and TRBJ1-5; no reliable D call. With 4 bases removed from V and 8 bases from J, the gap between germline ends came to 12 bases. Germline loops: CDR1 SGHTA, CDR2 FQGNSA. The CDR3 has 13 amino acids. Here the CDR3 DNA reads TGTGCCAGCAGCTCAGCAGCGCTGGAGCCCCAGCATTTT. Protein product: CASSSAALEPQHF.

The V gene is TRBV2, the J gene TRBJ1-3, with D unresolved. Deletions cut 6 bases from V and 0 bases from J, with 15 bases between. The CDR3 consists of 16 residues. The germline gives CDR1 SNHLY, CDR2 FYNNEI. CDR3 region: CASSSQPTISGNTIYF. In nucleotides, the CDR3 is TGTGCCAGCAGCTCACAGCCCACAATCTCTGGAAACACCATATATTTT.

The DNA of the CDR3 is TGTGCCAGCAGCCCGGGTAGCCCGGCTAACTATGGCTACACCTTC. Its protein product is CASSPGSPANYGYTF. V is TRBV7-9 and J is TRBJ1-2; D is unresolved. Trimming took 5 bases from V and 0 from J, leaving 13 bases between them. Germline CDR1 is SEHNR and CDR2 is FQNEAQ (reference sequence). The length of the CDR3 is 15 residues. Supplemented by reference TRBV7-9 and TRBJ1-2, the full variable domain reads DTGVSQNPRHKITKRGQNVTFRCDPISEHNRLYWYRQTLGQGPEFLTYFQNEAQLEKSRLLSDRFSAERPKGSFSTLEIQRTEQGDSAMYLCASSPGSPANYGYTFGSGTRLTVV.

The CDR3 DNA is TGTGCCATCTGTGCGACAGGGAGCACTGAAGCTTTCTTT. Encoded protein: CAICATGSTEAFF. J is TRBJ1-1 and V is TRBV10-3; 7 bases fit TRBD1. Trimming cost V 8 bases and J 4 bases; bases outside gene matches: 7. The germline V gene encodes CDR1 ENHRY and CDR2 SYGVKD. The CDR3 is made up of 13 amino acids.

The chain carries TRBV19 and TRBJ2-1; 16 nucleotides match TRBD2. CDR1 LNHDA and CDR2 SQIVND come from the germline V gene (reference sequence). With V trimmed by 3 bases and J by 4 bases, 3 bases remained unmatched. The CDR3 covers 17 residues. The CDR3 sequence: CASSIGTSGGAYNEQFF. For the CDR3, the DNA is TGTGCCAGTAGTATCGGGACTAGCGGGGGGGCTTACAATGAGCAGTTCTTC.